These T cell receptor beta chains were read from a single sample in a study of blood T cell repertoires in COVID-19. Sequencing was performed with immunoSEQ multiplex PCR; in TCRdb, only in-frame clones are kept and a portion is missing. This table has roughly 150,000 clones, roughly four fifths appearing once. The sample taken for sequencing was peripheral blood. Receptors were obtained from a man aged 65-85 years with active or convalescent COVID-19. CDR3s include the opening cysteine and the closing phenylalanine or tryptophan. The order of the fields is J gene, clone size, V gene, CDR3 protein. The listing skips clone size in some rows; elsewhere it reads once, few, many or a size class.

TRBJ2-1 - TRBV11-3 CASSLGTSLNNEQFF
TRBJ2-7 few TRBV4-3 CASSQEGGDSYEQYF
TRBJ2-7 - TRBV30 CAWSHPGTGGHEQYF
TRBJ2-6 - TRBV7-6 CASSSTGRSGANVLTF
TRBJ1-2 - TRBV11-2 CASSDRRSQGYTF
TRBJ1-1 - TRBV6-6 CASSYLSQLNTEAFF
TRBJ1-1 - TRBV2 CASSEGPPTVNTEAFF
TRBJ2-3 - TRBV7-2 CASSPMWEAAFTDTQYF
TRBJ1-1 - TRBV7-2 CASSLRTEGLAFF
TRBJ2-5 - TRBV11-2 CASSSLRGQGGGKETQYF
TRBJ2-7 - TRBV7-9 CASSLEGQGVYEQYF
TRBJ2-1 - TRBV18 CASSHRGPSYNEQFF
TRBJ1-2 - TRBV6-5 CASRPTGGLGGYTF
TRBJ2-5 - TRBV6-6 CASSYTRTGKETQYF
TRBJ2-7 few TRBV6-2/TRBV6-3 CASNDSGEQYF
TRBJ1-2 - TRBV9 CASSVEAGTNYGYTF
TRBJ2-2 - TRBV2 CASREGTLNTGELFF
TRBJ2-3 - TRBV15 CATSSNLYRVTGDTQYF
TRBJ1-1 - TRBV5-5 CASSLVPGLYTEAFF
TRBJ1-5 - TRBV6-5 CASRGQGVNQPQHF
TRBJ1-4 - TRBV7-2 CASSITGVREKLFF
TRBJ1-6 few TRBV7-9 CASSRWTGTGASPLHF
TRBJ2-2 - TRBV7-2 CASSLKDRANTGELFF